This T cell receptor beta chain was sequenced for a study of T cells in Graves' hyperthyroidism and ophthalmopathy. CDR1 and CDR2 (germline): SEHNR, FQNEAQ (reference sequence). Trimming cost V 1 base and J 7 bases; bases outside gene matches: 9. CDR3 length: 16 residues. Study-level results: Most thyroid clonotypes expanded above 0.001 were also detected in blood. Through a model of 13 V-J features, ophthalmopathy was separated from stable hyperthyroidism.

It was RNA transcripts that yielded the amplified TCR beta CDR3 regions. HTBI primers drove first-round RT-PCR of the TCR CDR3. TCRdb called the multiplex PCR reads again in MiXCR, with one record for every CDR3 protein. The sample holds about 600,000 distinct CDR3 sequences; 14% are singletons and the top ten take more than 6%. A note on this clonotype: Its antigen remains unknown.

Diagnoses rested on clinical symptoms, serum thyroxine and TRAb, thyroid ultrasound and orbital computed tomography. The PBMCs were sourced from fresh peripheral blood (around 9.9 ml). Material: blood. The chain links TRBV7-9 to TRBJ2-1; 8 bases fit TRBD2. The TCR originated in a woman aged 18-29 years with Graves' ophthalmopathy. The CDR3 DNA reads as TGTGCCAGCAGCTTAGACGGGAGGGCCATTATGAATGAGCAGTTCTTC. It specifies CASSLDGRAIMNEQFF.